The 20 T cell receptor beta chains reported below all come from one sample, sequenced in a study of tumor-infiltrating lymphocytes in primary liver carcinoma. Co-extraction of both nucleic acids (RNA and DNA) used about 17-31 mg of unsorted bulk tissue. A primer in the constant region served to generate TCR beta cDNA from approximately 450 ng of total RNA. Nested multiplex PCR, run for three rounds with slightly modified ARM-PCR, yielded TCR beta libraries. A C-beta reverse primer and TRBV1-TRBV30 forward primers served in each of the first two PCR rounds, at around 10 cycles apiece. One entry per CDR3 protein results from TCRdb running MiXCR on the multiplex PCR reads. The sample consists of around 25,000 distinct CDR3 sequences, 75% to 80% of them appearing once. Input material: liver tumor tissue from sampling region 5. Subset defined: tumor region T5, tumor centre. The receptor source for this set is a woman in her twenties or thirties with primary liver carcinoma and hepatitis B virus infection.

A remark on this clonotype: Here the CDR3 omits its conserved ending phenylalanine or tryptophan, so a read error is the likely source. The J gene is TRBJ2-3, the V gene TRBV4-3; TRBD2 agrees at 7 bases. Germline V gives CDR1 LGHNA, CDR2 YSLEER. There are 17 residues in the CDR3. For the CDR3, the DNA is TGCATCAGCAGTCAAAGTTGGGCGGGAGCCTCCGCAGATACGCAGTATATT. Residues: CISSQSWAGASADTQYI.

Comment on this clonotype: The junction does not match germline at one end; this may be a read error. The chain recombines TRBV4-3 with TRBJ2-7; D is unresolved. Per germline, CDR1 LGHNA and CDR2 YSLEER. This CDR3 comprises 15 residues. The chain's CDR3 is CPSSQDFPGSYEQYF. The CDR3 nucleotides are TGCCCCAGCAGCCAAGATTTTCCAGGATCCTACGAGCAATACTTC.

As to this clonotype: A junction end diverges from the germline sequence, so it may reflect a read error. The V gene is TRBV29-1, the J gene TRBJ2-2; 7 bases match TRBD2. This CDR3 is 15 amino acids long. Germline-derived CDR1 and CDR2 are SQVTM and ANQGSEA. CDR3 in DNA: TGCAGCGTTGAAGACGCCGCGGGAGCCCCCGGGGTGCTGTATTTT. It yields the protein CSVEDAAGAPGVLYF.

The rearrangement uses TRBV11-2 and TRBJ2-5; 10 bases are a match to TRBD2. The germline V gene encodes CDR1 SGHAT and CDR2 FQNNGV. The CDR3 has 14 residues. Losses at the gene ends were 5 bases for V and 7 bases for J; bases not matched to a gene: 7. The CDR3 protein is CASSLYTSGVTQYF. The CDR3 coding sequence is TGTGCCAGCAGCCTTTATACTAGCGGGGTGACCCAGTACTTC.

As for this clonotype: Possible read error: a much larger clone is one base away. J is TRBJ1-1 and V is TRBV19; TRBD1 agrees at 9 bases. The CDR3 sequence is 13 residues long. Germline CDR1 LNHDA, CDR2 SQIVND (reference sequence). The CDR3 reads CSSSVDRGMRAFF. CDR3 nucleotides: TGTTCCAGTAGTGTCGACAGGGGGATGAGAGCTTTCTTT.

Comments on this clonotype: This likely comes from a read error, as the CDR3 has no conserved phenylalanine or tryptophan at its end. The chain combines TRBV6-1 with TRBJ2-2; possible D gene TRBD2, 5 bases. The germline V gene has CDR1 MNHNS and CDR2 SASEGT. This CDR3 is built from 19 residues. CDR3: CASGETLPGGAANTGELFL. The DNA of the CDR3 is TGTGCCAGCGGTGAAACCCTTCCCGGAGGCGCCGCGAACACCGGGGAGCTGTTTCTT.

By proportion, this clonotype is medium-sized. The rearrangement links TRBV10-2 to TRBJ2-2; D possibly corresponds to TRBD1 (6 bases). This CDR3 has 14 amino acids. With 10 bases removed from V and 0 bases from J, the gap between germline ends came to 12 bases. The germline gives CDR1 WSHSY, CDR2 SAAADI. CDR3 in DNA: TGCGCCACCGGAAAGGGGGCGAACACCGGGGAGCTGTTTTTT. This sequence encodes CATGKGANTGELFF.

The gene calls are TRBV10-3 and TRBJ1-3; the D is unclear. V was pared by 0 bases and J by 12 bases, with 15 bases between. Germline V gene sequence: CDR1 ENHRY, CDR2 SYGVKD. CDR3 length equals 14 residues. The CDR3 bases are TGTGCCATCAGTGAGTCTGTTTCTGGAAAGATCATATATTTT. Translating it yields CAISESVSGKIIYF.

For this clonotype: Likely a read error: the CDR3 ends without its conserved phenylalanine or tryptophan. The DNA is left out, because the CDR3 cannot be placed on it with certainty; the CDR3 is given as TCRdb lists it. The chain has TRBV10-3 and TRBJ1-3. The CDR3 sequence runs 14 residues, both termini included. Germline CDR1 is ENHRY and CDR2 is SYGVKD. The CDR3 loop is CAVSESVSGNTVYY.

Comments on this clonotype: At one end the junction does not follow the germline gene, possibly because of a read error. This chain joins TRBV29-1 and TRBJ1-2; D not resolved. The CDR3 spans 12 residues. Germline CDR1 and CDR2: SQVTM and ANQGSEA. CDR3 DNA sequence: TGCAGCGTTCCGGGCAGGCCATATGGCTGCACTTTC. Its translation is CSVPGRPYGCTF.

J is TRBJ1-6 and V is TRBV9; D is undetermined. V was clipped by 3 bases and J by 8 bases, with 15 bases between them. The CDR3 totals 15 residues. Germline CDR1 and CDR2: SGDLS and YYNGEE. The CDR3, as DNA: TGTGCCAGCAGCGCCGGGTCATCCATATATTCACCCCTCCACTTT. Translating gives CASSAGSSIYSPLHF.

The V gene is TRBV4-2, the J gene TRBJ2-7, with D perhaps TRBD1 or TRBD2 (5 bases each). V was clipped by 2 bases and J by 4 bases, with 24 bases between them. The CDR3 loop spans 18 amino acids. Germline CDR1 and CDR2: LGHNA and YNFKEQ. The CDR3 sequence is CASSQSFYRDDTPYEQYF. The CDR3 region has the DNA TGTGCCAGCAGCCAAAGCTTCTATAGGGACGACACCCCTTACGAGCAGTACTTC.

About this clonotype: Mismatch with germline at one junction end may stem from a read error. The V gene is TRBV6-1, the J gene TRBJ2-2, with D perhaps given as TRBD1 or TRBD2 (6 bases each). The CDR3 has 19 residues. CDR1 is MNHNS and CDR2 is SASEGT in the germline V gene. The CDR3 reads CASSETFPGGGANTGKLFF. CDR3 coding DNA: TGTGCCAGCAGTGAAACCTTTCCCGGGGGCGGCGCGAACACCGGGAAGCTGTTTTTT.

As regards this clonotype: This likely comes from a read error, as the CDR3 has no conserved phenylalanine or tryptophan at its end. The chain couples TRBV6-1 to TRBJ2-1, with D possibly TRBD2 on 5 matching bases. The germline CDR1 and CDR2 sequences are MNHNS and SASEGT. CDR3 length equals 15 residues. The CDR3 sequence is CVSNESMDLYNEQFS. As DNA, the CDR3 is TGTGTCAGCAATGAAAGTATGGACTTATACAATGAGCAGTTCTCC.

As to this clonotype: With a much larger clone just one base away, this may be a read error. V usage is TRBV7-9 and J usage is TRBJ2-2, with D perhaps TRBD1 or TRBD2 (5 bases each). Germline-derived CDR1 and CDR2 are SEHNR and FQNEAQ (reference sequence). Deletions cut 8 bases from V and 6 bases from J, with 13 bases between. The CDR3 is 13 residues long. The CDR3: CASGSRDAGELFF. In DNA form, the CDR3 reads TGTGCCAGCGGCTCCAGGGACGCCGGGGAGCTGTTTTTT.

A single count supports this clonotype. One end of the junction varies from germline; a read error may be responsible. The rearrangement links TRBV11-2 to TRBJ2-7; D tentatively fits TRBD1 or TRBD2 (5 bases each). Germline V CDR1 and CDR2: SGHAT, FQNNGV. The CDR3 runs to 17 residues. CDR3 sequence reads: CASNSLLGTVNSYEHYF. The DNA for the CDR3 is TGTGCCAGCAACTCTCTACTGGGGACGGTGAACTCCTACGAGCATTACTTC. Combining the CDR3 with reference TRBV11-2 and TRBJ2-7 gives the whole variable domain EAGVAQSPRYKIIEKRQSVAFWCNPISGHATLYWYQQILGQGPKLLIQFQNNGVVDDSQLPKDRFSAERLKGVDSTLKIQPAKLEDSAVYLCASNSLLGTVNSYEHYFGPGTRLTVT.

This clonotype was counted between two and nine times. The junction shows a germline mismatch at one end, possibly a read error. This chain uses TRBV4-3 with TRBJ2-7; TRBD2 is a possible D gene (5 bases). Germline CDR1 is LGHNA and CDR2 is YSLEER. This CDR3 region has 18 residues. DNA of the CDR3: TGTGCCAGCAGCCAAGCTGTGACGGGGTGTCACATTAGCTACGAGCAGTATTTC. Translated, it gives CASSQAVTGCHISYEQYF.

This clonotype was found once. At one end the junction does not follow the germline gene, possibly because of a read error. The V gene is TRBV4-2, the J gene TRBJ2-7, with 10 bases matching TRBD1. Germline V gene data show CDR1 as LGHNA and CDR2 as YNFKEQ. This CDR3 is built from 18 residues. The CDR3 DNA reads TGCGCCAGTAGCCAGGAACACCTAGGACAGGGGGGACCGCGCGATCAGTACTTC. It encodes CASSQEHLGQGGPRDQYF.

This clonotype is categorized as medium-sized (0.01 to 0.1%). The J gene is TRBJ1-2, the V gene TRBV6-5; D gene unclear. This CDR3 contains 15 residues. Trimming took off 0 bases at V and 5 bases at J, with 13 bases between the two ends. Germline lookup yields CDR1 MNHEY and CDR2 SVGAGI. CDR3 amino acids: CASSYSALRGYGYTF. CDR3 DNA: TGTGCCAGCAGTTACTCGGCCCTGCGGGGTTATGGCTACACCTTC.

This chain joins TRBV11-2 and TRBJ2-2; 10 bases map to TRBD2. Trimming removed 9 bases from V and 8 bases from J; junction bases left unmatched: 15. The CDR3 has 16 amino acids. CDR1 and CDR2 (germline): SGHAT, FQNNGV. The CDR3 nucleotides read TGTGCCAGGAGTCCGACACGTAGCGGGAGGTCGGGGGAGCTGTTTTTT. Its protein is CARSPTRSGRSGELFF. Filled out from reference TRBV11-2 and TRBJ2-2, the complete variable domain reads EAGVAQSPRYKIIEKRQSVAFWCNPISGHATLYWYQQILGQGPKLLIQFQNNGVVDDSQLPKDRFSAERLKGVDSTLKIQPAKLEDSAVYLCARSPTRSGRSGELFFGEGSRLTVL.